Listed below are T cell receptor beta chains from one sample, sequenced in a study of neoadjuvant anti-PD-1 for oral cavity cancer. Produced via immunoSEQ multiplex PCR; TCRdb's table is partial and in-frame only. The table has tens of thousands of clones, under 90% seen once. The source was PBMCs, collected before nivolumab (anti-PD-1) treatment. These receptors were collected from a person between 35 and 79 years old with oral cavity squamous cell carcinoma. The CDR3 runs from the conserved cysteine through the conserved F or W. The D gene is left open where the match is weak. Some rows have no size entry. The others give once, few or many, or a class for an expanded clone.

few	TRBV10-3	TRBJ1-1	TRBD1	CAISAGGANTEAFF	TGTGCCATCAGTGCAGGGGGAGCGAACACTGAAGCTTTCTTT
.	TRBV5-1	TRBJ2-1	.	CASSLVIQEQFF	TGCGCCAGCAGCTTGGTTATACAGGAGCAGTTCTTC
.	TRBV13	TRBJ1-1	.	CASSSLRDRNTEAFF	TGTGCCAGCAGCTCCCTCCGGGACCGGAACACTGAAGCTTTCTTT
.	TRBV5-6	TRBJ2-2	TRBD2	CASSNRGLAYTGELFF	TGTGCCAGCAGCAACCGGGGACTAGCGTACACCGGGGAGCTGTTTTTT
.	TRBV7-3	TRBJ2-1	TRBD2	CASSLMSSGGNEQFF	TGTGCCAGCAGCTTAATGTCTAGCGGGGGCAATGAGCAGTTCTTC
.	TRBV6-1	TRBJ2-1	.	CASSGEAWSYNEQFF	TGTGCCAGCAGTGGGGAGGCGTGGTCTTACAATGAGCAGTTCTTC
.	TRBV6-5	TRBJ2-1	.	CASSYFNEQFF	TGTGCCAGCAGTTATTTCAATGAGCAGTTCTTC
once	TRBV2	TRBJ2-2	TRBD1	CASKGTGFTGELFF	TGTGCCAGCAAGGGGACAGGGTTTACCGGGGAGCTGTTTTTT
few	TRBV19	TRBJ2-7	.	CATRLRQGLEQYF	TGTGCCACCAGGCTGCGACAGGGACTCGAGCAGTACTTC
.	TRBV6-1	TRBJ2-7	.	CASSSTYPELDEQYF	TGTGCCAGCAGTTCTACATACCCTGAGCTGGACGAGCAGTACTTC
.	TRBV28	TRBJ1-5	.	CASSFSYSNQPQHF	TGTGCCAGCAGTTTTTCCTATAGCAATCAGCCCCAGCATTTT
.	TRBV25-1	TRBJ2-3	.	CASSVPGVTDTQYF	TGTGCCAGCAGTGTTCCGGGGGTCACAGATACGCAGTATTTT
.	TRBV29-1	TRBJ2-7	.	CSVDGQVAHEQYF	TGCAGCGTTGACGGGCAGGTCGCCCACGAGCAGTACTTC
.	TRBV5-1	TRBJ2-1	.	CASSWIPQGYNEQFF	TGCGCCAGCAGCTGGATCCCGCAGGGCTACAATGAGCAGTTCTTC
once	TRBV7-2	TRBJ1-2	TRBD1	CASGDPGQAYGYTF	TGTGCCAGCGGAGACCCGGGACAGGCTTATGGCTACACCTTC
.	TRBV25-1	TRBJ2-7	.	CASSDAGGRYEQYF	TGTGCCAGCAGTGATGCGGGTGGGCGGTACGAGCAGTACTTC
few	TRBV5-1	TRBJ1-4	TRBD1	CASSPQGGINEKLFF	TGCGCCAGCAGCCCCCAGGGGGGGATTAATGAAAAACTGTTTTTT
few	TRBV6-4	TRBJ2-1	.	CASSDSFTRGNEQFF	TGTGCCAGCAGTGACTCTTTTACTAGAGGCAATGAGCAGTTCTTC